The 21 T cell receptor beta chains below all came from one sample that was sequenced in a study of T cell repertoires in cytomegalovirus infection. These receptors' antigens are unknown. TCRdb processed the reads anew with MiXCR; each CDR3 protein has one entry. The data hold hundreds of thousands of distinct CDR3 sequences, with 30% to 35% observed a single time. The sample was cultured PBMCs, taken from culture after CMV antigen stimulation. The receptors were gathered from a human donor in good health (CMV status not recorded). Some clones in this sample may be carry-over from other donors' samples.

The genes are TRBV2 and TRBJ2-2, with TRBD2 identical over 8 bases. CDR3 length: 14 residues. The junction had 5 bases not matched to a gene; V was cut back by 8 bases and J by 3 bases. Germline CDR1 and CDR2: SNHLY and FYNNEI. The CDR3 reads CASHSGIYTGELFF. CDR3 DNA: TGTGCCAGCCATAGCGGGATCTACACCGGGGAGCTGTTTTTT.

This clonotype was picked up a small number of times. This sequence joins TRBV7-2 and TRBJ1-3; TRBD1 matches 8 bases. The trim removed 4 bases at V and 0 bases at J, leaving 5 bases unmatched. The CDR3 is made up of 16 amino acids. Germline CDR1 reads SGHTA; CDR2 reads FQGNSA. Here the CDR3 reads CASSSRGTGSGNTIYF. DNA for the CDR3: TGTGCCAGCAGCTCTAGGGGGACAGGCTCTGGAAACACCATATATTTT. Full variable domain (missing parts from reference TRBV7-2 and TRBJ1-3): GAGVSQSPSNKVTEKGKDVELRCDPISGHTALYWYRQSLGQGLEFLIYFQGNSAPDKSGLPSDRFSAERTGGSVSTLTIQRTQQEDSAVYLCASSSRGTGSGNTIYFGEGSWLTVV.

This clonotype has only a few counts. V is TRBV7-2 and J is TRBJ2-2; D gene uncertain. The V end was cut by 3 bases, the J end by 6 bases, with 8 bases between. The CDR3 is 13 amino acids. Germline V lookup: CDR1 SGHTA, CDR2 FQGNSA. The CDR3 nucleotides read TGTGCCAGCAGCTTCGCTGGAGCCGGGGAGCTGTTTTTT. This encodes CASSFAGAGELFF.

This clonotype was picked up a small number of times. The J gene is TRBJ2-3, the V gene TRBV2; 10 positions match TRBD1. Germline assignment: CDR1 SNHLY and CDR2 FYNNEI. J was trimmed by 4 bases and V by 3 bases; bases with no gene match: 4. CDR3 length: 15 residues. The CDR3 sequence is CASSEGTGAADTQYF. CDR3 DNA: TGTGCCAGCAGTGAGGGGACAGGGGCGGCAGATACGCAGTATTTT.

This clonotype occurred many times. The V call is TRBV7-2, the J call TRBJ2-3; the D gene is possibly TRBD2 (6 bases). The CDR3 runs to 15 residues. Trimming stripped 6 bases from V and 4 bases from J, with 17 bases between. Germline V gene data show CDR1 as SGHTA and CDR2 as FQGNSA. The CDR3 region is CASRLTGTAADTQYF. The CDR3 bases are TGTGCCAGCAGACTCACCGGGACTGCAGCAGATACGCAGTATTTT.

V is TRBV3-1 and J is TRBJ2-1; TRBD2 matches 11 bases. With V trimmed by 5 bases and J by 7 bases, 16 bases remained unmatched. The CDR3 runs to 18 residues. Germline V lookup: CDR1 LGHDT, CDR2 YNNKEL (reference sequence). CDR3 sequence: CASSYLSNSGRAPNEQFF. CDR3 nucleotide sequence: TGTGCCAGCAGCTACCTATCTAATAGCGGGAGGGCCCCGAATGAGCAGTTCTTC.

The chain is built from TRBV7-9 and TRBJ2-7; 9 bases map to TRBD1. Germline trimming cut 5 bases from V and 2 bases from J; bases unmatched to any gene: 13. The germline V gene encodes CDR1 SEHNR and CDR2 FQNEAQ (reference sequence). The CDR3 extends over 17 amino acids. In DNA, the CDR3 is TGTGCCAGCAGCCCGCGTAACCGGGACAGGGATACCTACGAGCAGTACTTC. Protein product: CASSPRNRDRDTYEQYF.

This clonotype was recorded many times. The J gene is TRBJ1-1, the V gene TRBV7-2; D is perhaps TRBD1 (5 bases). This CDR3 has 15 amino acids. Trimming shortened V by 4 bases and J by 4 bases, and 16 bases separated the two germline ends. Germline V lookup: CDR1 SGHTA, CDR2 FQGNSA. CDR3 nucleotides: TGTGCCAGCAGCTCCACCGGGACGGTAGCCACTGAAGCTTTCTTT. It translates to CASSSTGTVATEAFF.

The CDR3 DNA sequence: TGTGCCAGAAGCTTGGCTATCGAACGGGACAGGGAATTGGATACGCAGTATTTT. Translated, it gives CARSLAIERDRELDTQYF. The rearrangement uses TRBV5-3 and TRBJ2-3; TRBD1 agrees at 9 bases. TRBV5-3 is an ORF, with its function uncertain. Trimming removed 0 bases from V and 6 bases from J; junction bases left unmatched: 14. This CDR3 comprises 18 residues.

V gene TRBV12-3 or TRBV12-4 combines with J gene TRBJ1-3, with a tentative D call TRBD1 (5 bases). The CDR3 totals 16 residues. Between the trimmed V and J ends, which lost 6 bases and 0 bases, there was a span of 15 bases. CDR3: CASRSGVDNSGNTIYF. The CDR3 nucleotides are TGTGCCAGCAGATCTGGTGTGGACAACTCTGGAAACACCATATATTTT.

The rearrangement uses TRBV7-2 and TRBJ1-2; perhaps TRBD1 as D (5 bases). The CDR3 length is 15 residues. Trimming took 5 bases from V and 4 from J, leaving 17 bases between them. Germline V gene lookup returns CDR1 SGHTA and CDR2 FQGNSA. DNA of the CDR3: TGTGCCAGCAGCCCAGGGTCAGATCCGATCTATGGCTACACCTTC. This codes for CASSPGSDPIYGYTF. Variable domain in full (rest from reference TRBV7-2 and TRBJ1-2): GAGVSQSPSNKVTEKGKDVELRCDPISGHTALYWYRQSLGQGLEFLIYFQGNSAPDKSGLPSDRFSAERTGGSVSTLTIQRTQQEDSAVYLCASSPGSDPIYGYTFGSGTRLTVV.

This clonotype was counted ten times or more. The rearrangement uses TRBV7-2 and TRBJ2-7; D uncertain. The germline CDR1 and CDR2 sequences are SGHTA and FQGNSA. The ends were cut back, 5 bases at V and 2 bases at J, with 7 bases in the middle. The CDR3 contains 12 residues. The CDR3 here is CASSPRPYEQYF. CDR3 DNA sequence: TGTGCCAGCAGCCCTCGTCCCTACGAGCAGTACTTC.

This clonotype was seen more than once but under ten times. The chain carries TRBV14 and TRBJ2-7; the D gene is possibly TRBD2 (5 bases). The CDR3 totals 14 residues. CDR1 and CDR2 (germline): SGHDN, FVKESK. V lost 0 bases and J lost 1, with 7 bases in between. The CDR3 DNA reads as TGTGCCAGCAGCCAAGAACCGGGGTCCTACGAGCAGTACTTC. Its translation is CASSQEPGSYEQYF.

The genes are TRBV5-1 and TRBJ2-3; D is tentatively TRBD1 or TRBD2 (6 bases each). CDR3 length: 15 residues. Germline CDR1 reads SGHRS; CDR2 reads YFSETQ. The germline V and J ends were trimmed by 9 bases and 4 bases, with 21 bases remaining between them. CDR3 coding DNA: TGCGCCACCCCTAAAGTAGGGGGGCCAGCAGATACGCAGTATTTT. This encodes CATPKVGGPADTQYF.

This clonotype was seen more than once but under ten times. The CDR3 sequence: CASREVGLDTQYF. DNA of the CDR3: TGCGCCAGCAGGGAGGTAGGGCTGGATACGCAGTATTTT. The gene calls are TRBV4-1 and TRBJ2-3, with D possibly being TRBD2 (5 bases). The length of the CDR3 is 13 residues. Deletions cut 6 bases from V and 6 bases from J, with 13 bases between. Per germline, CDR1 MGHRA and CDR2 YSYEKL.

This chain joins TRBV6-5 and TRBJ2-1; 9 bases are a match to TRBD2. The CDR3 consists of 15 residues. V trimming: 5 bases; J trimming: 8 bases; junction bases outside the gene matches: 10. Germline CDR1 is MNHEY and CDR2 is SVGAGI. The CDR3 loop reads CASSGHSGSADEQFF. DNA of the CDR3: TGTGCCAGCAGTGGACATAGCGGGAGTGCAGATGAGCAGTTCTTC.

The rearrangement joins TRBV10-2 to TRBJ1-1, with D unresolved. The CDR3 is made up of 14 amino acids. Germline CDR1 reads WSHSY; CDR2 reads SAAADI. Trimming shortened V by 2 bases and J by 1 base, and 8 bases separated the two germline ends. The CDR3 DNA sequence: TGCGCCAGCAGTGAGATAGGAACGAACACTGAAGCTTTCTTT. Translating it yields CASSEIGTNTEAFF.

This clonotype was seen only a few times. The chain employs TRBV6-2 or TRBV6-3 and TRBJ1-5; D gene uncertain. The CDR3 runs to 14 residues. V was pared by 2 bases and J by 6 bases, with 11 bases between. Germline CDR1 is MNHEY and CDR2 is SVGEGT. CDR3 DNA: TGTGCCAGCAGTTACGTTCGGGTGAGTCAGCCCCAGCATTTT. It translates to CASSYVRVSQPQHF.

The chain couples TRBV6-6 to TRBJ2-7, with a tentative D call TRBD1 (6 bases). CDR1 is MNHNY, CDR2 SVGAGI, per germline (reference sequence). V lost 2 bases and J lost 3, with 17 bases in between. CDR3 length equals 16 residues. The CDR3 loop reads CASSYHQQGVRYEQYF. The CDR3 region has the DNA TGTGCCAGCAGTTACCATCAACAGGGCGTCCGCTACGAGCAGTACTTC.

This chain uses TRBV7-8 with TRBJ2-1; D not certain. The CDR3 consists of 17 residues. The germline V gene encodes CDR1 SGHVS and CDR2 FQNEAQ. V gave up 2 bases and J gave up 2 bases, with 16 bases separating them. CDR3: CASSLLAGVPTYNEQFF. CDR3 nucleotide sequence: TGTGCCAGCAGCTTACTGGCTGGAGTTCCAACCTACAATGAGCAGTTCTTC.

This clonotype has at least ten counts. The rearrangement uses TRBV7-8 and TRBJ1-1, with 7 bases matching TRBD1. The length of the CDR3 is 14 residues. With V trimmed by 5 bases and J by 1 base, 4 bases remained unmatched. Per the germline V gene, CDR1 is SGHVS and CDR2 is FQNEAQ. CDR3 loop: CASSPGQWNTEAFF. The CDR3 DNA reads TGTGCCAGCAGCCCGGGACAGTGGAACACTGAAGCTTTCTTT.